This T cell receptor (beta chain) derives from a study of blood T cell repertoires in COVID-19 (dated by TCRdb to 2018 to 2020). With respect to the entire study: The collaborator samples originated in the United States, Italy and Spain and spanned the acute and convalescent phases of COVID-19. The material from the prospective study consisted of cDNA or gDNA derived from T cells, B-cell-depleted T cells, or PBMCs. Deeply sampled blood TCRbeta repertoires from subjects exposed to, actively infected with, or recovered from COVID-19 were included in the dataset. A freely available public database, intended as a resource for researchers studying the immune response to SARS-CoV-2, is where the repertoires were released. The samples were drawn from the first 160 participants of the ongoing ImmuneRACE study and from roughly 1,300 subjects provided by 6 global collaborators. Nearly every sample came with metadata listing a de-identified subject ID, COVID-19 status, age in years and sex. HLA class I and class II types, where available, came from metadata supplied by the sample provider rather than from assay-based typing. The investigation overall reported the following: The quantity of clinical and demographic metadata differed by source and by participant and was supplied without curation.

The CDR3 covers 12 residues, taking in both the cysteine and the phenylalanine. Of the read, only the CDR3 DNA is kept; its 36 bases are in frame from base 1. The germline V gene (reference sequence) yields GTSNPN for CDR1 and SVGIG for CDR2. The immunoSEQ Assay, a bias-controlled multiplex PCR, was used to amplify TCRbeta CDR3 regions from genomic DNA. The original methods were these. Nucleated cell counts per sample were estimated from amplification of reference gene primers within the assay. Sequence reads were collapsed and filtered to measure the absolute abundance of every unique TCRbeta CDR3 rearrangement. Productive Simpson clonality was computed per sample as the square root of Simpson's diversity index over productive rearrangements. TCRdb provides this immuneACCESS table in a form limited to in-frame rearrangements. Some clones are lacking; in checked studies, under half of them reflect an unresolved V gene, and why the rest are absent is not known. The V and J calls and clone size come from that table; D and trimming were worked out from the DNA. In this sample the table shows fewer than 150,000 clones, about nine tenths of which occur a single time. Of the sample, roughly 30% falls within the top ten clones.

As to this clone: Its antigen has not been determined. One junction end disagrees with the germline gene, perhaps due to a read error.

Each collaborating institution followed its own protocols to collect whole blood in K2EDTA tubes. Collaborator samples were shipped for TCRbeta analysis as frozen whole blood, isolated PBMCs, or DNA extracted from either sample type. Material for sequencing was peripheral blood. The V gene is TRBV30 and the J gene is TRBJ2-1; the D gene identity is not certain. This TCR was sampled from a woman aged 70 to 79 with acute or convalescent COVID-19. At the DNA level, the sequence is TGTGCCCGGAGCCTGAGATTGGTTGAGCAGTTCTTC. Translated, this is CARSLRLVEQFF.